Listed below are T cell receptor beta chains from one sample, sequenced in a study of radiotherapy plus CTLA-4 blockade in lung cancer. This table comes from immunoSEQ multiplex PCR, and its TCRdb copy is limited to in-frame clones, with some not included. The profile shows 45,000 to 75,000 clones, about three quarters of them singletons. Sequencing was performed on peripheral blood, taken from a patient treated with radiotherapy plus ipilimumab. The source is a human donor with non-small cell lung cancer who had a partial response to radiotherapy plus ipilimumab. CDR3s include the opening cysteine and the closing phenylalanine or tryptophan. A D gene is named only where the DNA matches it firmly. Rows give clone size only sometimes, using once, few, many, or a class for an expanded clone.

j_call,clone_size,d_call,v_call,cdr3_aa,cdr3_nt
TRBJ2-1,.,TRBD2,TRBV9,CASSVASGGAAPYNEQFF,TGTGCCAGCAGCGTAGCTAGCGGGGGGGCCGCACCCTACAATGAGCAGTTCTTC
TRBJ2-1,.,.,TRBV7-2,CASSLSPFPLNEQFF,TGTGCCAGCAGCTTATCCCCCTTTCCTCTCAATGAGCAGTTCTTC
TRBJ2-2,.,TRBD2,TRBV9,CASSRTSGGPTNTGELFF,TGTGCCAGCAGCAGGACTAGCGGGGGCCCCACGAACACCGGGGAGCTGTTTTTT
TRBJ1-6,once,TRBD1,TRBV19,CASSSGTGNSPLHF,TGTGCCAGTAGTTCCGGGACAGGGAATTCACCCCTCCACTTT
TRBJ2-2,.,.,TRBV4-1,CASSQERQGNTGELFF,TGCGCCAGCAGCCAAGAGAGGCAGGGGAACACCGGGGAGCTGTTTTTT
TRBJ2-7,few,TRBD2,TRBV19,CASGRVGYEQYF,TGTGCCAGTGGGAGGGTTGGCTACGAGCAGTACTTC
TRBJ2-1,few,TRBD2,TRBV7-9,CASSRRGLAGYNEQFF,TGTGCCAGCAGCCGACGGGGACTAGCGGGTTACAATGAGCAGTTCTTC
TRBJ2-5,.,TRBD1,TRBV5-1,CASSSGTGGRETQYF,TGCGCCAGCAGTTCCGGGACAGGGGGCCGAGAGACCCAGTACTTC
TRBJ1-3,once,.,TRBV25-1,CASSEWGQGSGNTIYF,TGTGCCAGCAGTGAATGGGGCCAGGGGTCTGGAAACACCATATATTTT
TRBJ2-2,.,TRBD1,TRBV5-1,CASSTGTANTGELFF,TGCGCCAGCAGCACCGGGACAGCGAACACCGGGGAGCTGTTTTTT
TRBJ2-1,.,.,TRBV4-3,CASSPGDEQFF,TGCGCCAGCAGCCCGGGGGATGAGCAGTTCTTC
TRBJ1-1,.,TRBD1,TRBV10-2,CASNDRGTEAFF,TGCGCCAGTAACGACAGGGGCACTGAAGCTTTCTTT
TRBJ1-4,.,.,TRBV5-1,CASSYGATATNEKLFF,TGCGCCAGCAGCTACGGAGCGACGGCAACTAATGAAAAACTGTTTTTT
TRBJ2-5,.,TRBD1,TRBV5-6,CASSLPGTEYQETQYF,TGTGCCAGCAGCTTACCCGGGACAGAGTACCAAGAGACCCAGTACTTC
TRBJ2-2,.,.,TRBV6-5,CASSYLQGNTGELFF,TGTGCCAGCAGTTACCTACAGGGGAACACCGGGGAGCTGTTTTTT
TRBJ2-5,.,TRBD1,TRBV29-1,CSVEGDRGEETQYF,TGCAGCGTTGAAGGGGACAGGGGGGAAGAGACCCAGTACTTC
TRBJ2-1,.,.,TRBV7-8,CASSLASDEQFF,TGTGCCAGCAGCTTAGCATCGGATGAGCAGTTCTTC
TRBJ1-1,.,TRBD1,TRBV11-2,CASSFKTGITNTEAFF,TGTGCCAGCAGCTTTAAGACAGGGATAACGAACACTGAAGCTTTCTTT
TRBJ2-5,few,TRBD1,TRBV5-5,CASSRDSQETQYF,TGTGCCAGCAGCCGGGACAGTCAAGAGACCCAGTACTTC
TRBJ1-1,.,.,TRBV7-2,CASSLMRRVAFF,TGTGCCAGCAGCTTAATGCGGCGAGTGGCTTTCTTT
TRBJ1-2,.,TRBD1,TRBV27,CASSRRTGYGYTF,TGTGCCAGCAGTAGAAGGACAGGGTATGGCTACACCTTC
TRBJ1-1,.,.,TRBV7-9,CASQKDRLNTEAFF,TGTGCCAGTCAAAAAGACAGACTGAACACTGAAGCTTTCTTT
TRBJ2-1,.,.,TRBV6-1,CASSDSNEQFF,TGTGCCAGCAGTGATAGCAATGAGCAGTTCTTC
TRBJ2-3,.,.,TRBV19,CASSIYRVDTDTQYF,TGTGCCAGTAGTATATACAGGGTTGACACAGATACGCAGTATTTT
TRBJ1-4,.,TRBD1,TRBV7-2,CASSLAGTVEKLFF,TGTGCCAGCAGCTTAGCAGGGACAGTAGAAAAACTGTTTTTT
TRBJ1-5,once,.,TRBV19,CASSTDGQDNQPQHF,TGTGCCAGTAGTACCGATGGGCAGGACAATCAGCCCCAGCATTTT
TRBJ1-1,.,.,TRBV9,CASSVEVGGEAFF,TGTGCCAGCAGCGTAGAGGTCGGGGGTGAAGCTTTCTTT